The 32 T cell receptor beta chains listed next were all sequenced from one sample in a study of CD8+ T cells in alopecia areata. In each case, RNA was isolated and then reverse transcribed into cDNA as the sequencing template. Profiled with immunoSEQ multiplex PCR; TCRdb holds only in-frame clones, not every one. The sample holds around 60,000 clones, about 44% seen once. Sample: NKG2D-low CD8+ T cells sorted from blood. The source is a human donor with alopecia areata.

This clone occurred a few times. The chain combines TRBV13 with TRBJ1-2; weak D call: TRBD1 (5 bases). V was cut by 6 bases and J by 4 bases, with 15 bases left in between. The V gene's germline CDR1 is PRHDT and CDR2 FYEKMQ (reference sequence). The CDR3 consists of 14 residues. The CDR3, as DNA: TGTGCCAGCAGGCAGCAGGGAACCTCCTATGGCTACACCTTC. Its protein product is CASRQQGTSYGYTF.

The rearrangement links TRBV7-8 to TRBJ2-7; 7 nucleotides line up with TRBD1. Germline values: CDR1 SGHVS, CDR2 FQNEAQ. The CDR3 has 15 residues. The V gene end was trimmed by 4 bases and the J gene end by 3 bases; junction bases not matched to a gene: 9. The CDR3 DNA is TGTGCCAGCAGCTCCCGGGACAGATTATACTACGAGCAGTACTTC. This encodes CASSSRDRLYYEQYF.

This sequence joins TRBV6-4 and TRBJ2-1; 10 bases are shared with TRBD2. Losses at the gene ends were 3 bases for V and 8 bases for J; bases not matched to a gene: 7. Germline V CDR1 and CDR2: MRHNA, SNTAGT. This CDR3 is built from 15 residues. The CDR3 bases are TGTGCCAGCAGTGAGAAACCCGGGACTAGCGATGAGCAGTTCTTC. Amino acid sequence: CASSEKPGTSDEQFF.

This clone was seen once. CDR3 sequence: CASSLGPTGETQYF. DNA for the CDR3: TGTGCCAGCAGCTTGGGACCCACGGGGGAGACCCAGTACTTC. V is TRBV7-2 and J is TRBJ2-5, with D perhaps TRBD1 or TRBD2 (5 bases each). CDR1 and CDR2 from the germline V gene are SGHTA and FQGNSA. The length of the CDR3 is 14 residues. V shed 3 bases and J shed 5 bases, with 13 bases lying between them.

This chain uses TRBV27 with TRBJ2-7, with 7 bases identical to TRBD2. The CDR3 runs to 14 residues. J lost 6 bases, V lost 5 bases, and 10 bases had no gene match. CDR1 is MNHEY and CDR2 is SMNVEV in the germline V gene (reference sequence). DNA for the CDR3: TGTGCCAGCAGTCCCGGGGGGTCGACAGTCGAGCAGTACTTC. As protein: CASSPGGSTVEQYF.

This clone was picked up many times. This chain uses TRBV28 with TRBJ2-1; no firm D call. Germline-derived CDR1 and CDR2 are MDHEN and SYDVKM. V was shortened by 5 bases and J by 4 bases, with 15 bases between the two germline ends. This CDR3 spans 15 amino acids. CDR3 residues: CASSTLGQRYNEQFF. CDR3 sequence (DNA): TGTGCCAGCAGTACACTCGGGCAGCGATACAATGAGCAGTTCTTC. Together with reference TRBV28 and TRBJ2-1, the CDR3 gives the full variable domain: DVKVTQSSRYLVKRTGEKVFLECVQDMDHENMFWYRQDPGLGLRLIYFSYDVKMKEKGDIPEGYSVSREKKERFSLILESASTNQTSMYLCASSTLGQRYNEQFFGPGTRLTVL.

This chain links TRBV7-9 with TRBJ2-4, with no clear D. The germline gives CDR1 SEHNR, CDR2 FQNEAQ (reference sequence). The CDR3 covers 14 residues. The germline V and J ends were trimmed by 1 base and 7 bases, with 11 bases remaining between them. Here the CDR3 DNA reads TGTGCCAGCAGCTTAGTACGGCTAGAGAACATTCAGTACTTC. Translating it yields CASSLVRLENIQYF.

The rearrangement uses TRBV5-1 and TRBJ2-3, with TRBD2 matching over 8 bases. J gave up 2 bases and V 3 bases, and 8 bases lay outside the gene matches. Germline values: CDR1 SGHRS, CDR2 YFSETQ. The CDR3 runs 16 residues. The CDR3 DNA reads TGCGCCAGCAGCTACCTGGCGGGAGGCCCCACAGATACGCAGTATTTT. It translates to CASSYLAGGPTDTQYF.

The chain uses TRBV7-9 and TRBJ1-4, with D hard to call. Per the germline V gene, CDR1 is SEHNR and CDR2 is FQNEAQ (reference sequence). The CDR3 is 13 residues long. V shed 4 bases and J shed 8 bases, with 11 bases lying between them. The CDR3 DNA follows: TGTGCCAGCAGCTCATCGGAGTCAGAAAAACTGTTTTTT. This translates into CASSSSESEKLFF.

The chain couples TRBV6-5 to TRBJ1-5, with a possible D match to TRBD1 (6 bases). V lost 8 bases and J lost 4, with 12 bases in between. This CDR3 comprises 13 residues. Germline CDR1 and CDR2: MNHEY and SVGAGI. CDR3 nucleotide sequence: TGTGCCAGCCAGGACAGCATTAATCAGCCCCAGCATTTT. It specifies CASQDSINQPQHF.

V gene TRBV29-1 combines with J gene TRBJ1-2; no clear D gene. The germline V gene encodes CDR1 SQVTM and CDR2 ANQGSEA. V lost 3 bases and J lost 6, with 14 bases in between. The CDR3 sequence is 13 residues long. This CDR3 is CSVDPARLDGYTF. In DNA, the CDR3 is TGCAGCGTTGATCCGGCTAGATTAGATGGCTACACCTTC.

This chain's CDR3 is CASSSYTGTRADEQYF. In nucleotides, the CDR3 is TGTGCCAGCAGCTCTTATACCGGGACCCGGGCCGACGAGCAGTACTTC. The chain couples TRBV7-9 to TRBJ2-7, with D possibly being TRBD1 or TRBD2 (5 bases each). The V and J ends lost 4 bases and 5 bases respectively, with 21 bases between them. Germline CDR1 SEHNR, CDR2 FQNEAQ (reference sequence). The CDR3 consists of 16 residues.

The chain recombines TRBV30 with TRBJ2-2; 7 bases map to TRBD2. Germline CDR1 and CDR2: GTSNPN and SVGIG (reference sequence). The CDR3 covers 16 residues. V was clipped by 2 bases and J by 6 bases; unmatched bases: 12. This CDR3 reads CAWSPEVREFSGELFF. The DNA for the CDR3 is TGTGCCTGGAGTCCTGAGGTGCGGGAGTTCTCCGGGGAGCTGTTTTTT.

This rearrangement joins TRBV4-1 to TRBJ2-2; the D is unclear. This CDR3 contains 16 residues. V was pared by 2 bases and J by 1 base, with 11 bases between. The germline gives CDR1 MGHRA, CDR2 YSYEKL. The CDR3 DNA sequence: TGCGCCAGCAGCCAAAGATCGGCTGAGAACACCGGGGAGCTGTTTTTT. Protein product: CASSQRSAENTGELFF.

The chain recombines TRBV28 with TRBJ2-3, with 15 nucleotides matching TRBD2. V was pared by 5 bases and J by 4 bases, with 13 bases of the junction left unmatched. The CDR3 spans 19 residues. CDR1 is MDHEN and CDR2 is SYDVKM in the germline V gene. The CDR3 DNA reads as TGTGCCAGCAGTCTGAATCCGGGACTAGCGGGAGGTGGGGCAGATACGCAGTATTTT. Protein sequence: CASSLNPGLAGGGADTQYF.

This chain joins TRBV7-9 and TRBJ2-7; TRBD2 is a possible D gene (6 bases). Germline assignment: CDR1 SEHNR and CDR2 FQNEAQ (reference sequence). The CDR3 sequence is 14 residues long. V lost 5 bases to trimming and J lost 3 bases, with 14 bases between them. CDR3: CASSHLAPYYEQYF. In DNA, the CDR3 is TGTGCCAGCAGCCACCTAGCGCCTTACTACGAGCAGTACTTC. Full variable domain (missing parts from reference TRBV7-9 and TRBJ2-7): DTGVSQNPRHKITKRGQNVTFRCDPISEHNRLYWYRQTLGQGPEFLTYFQNEAQLEKSRLLSDRFSAERPKGSFSTLEIQRTEQGDSAMYLCASSHLAPYYEQYFGPGTRLTVT.

This clone has a handful of counts. The chain couples TRBV28 to TRBJ2-1; 11 positions match TRBD1. The CDR3 totals 15 residues. Germline CDR1 and CDR2: MDHEN and SYDVKM. J gave up 1 base and V 6 bases, and 2 bases lay outside the gene matches. The CDR3 reads CASRRDRGSYNEQFF. Here the CDR3 DNA reads TGTGCCAGCAGACGGGACAGGGGGTCCTACAATGAGCAGTTCTTC.

This chain links TRBV27 with TRBJ2-7, with 8 nucleotides matching TRBD1. The germline V gene encodes CDR1 MNHEY and CDR2 SMNVEV (reference sequence). CDR3 length: 14 amino acids. V was pared by 6 bases and J by 0 bases, with 4 bases of the junction left unmatched. As DNA, the CDR3 is TGTGCCAGCAGAGGACAGGGCTACTCCTACGAGCAGTACTTC. As protein: CASRGQGYSYEQYF.

The J gene is TRBJ1-1, the V gene TRBV5-1; no reliable D call. The CDR3 loop spans 15 amino acids. Between the trimmed V and J ends, which lost 7 bases and 5 bases, there was a span of 21 bases. Germline values: CDR1 SGHRS, CDR2 YFSETQ. The DNA of the CDR3 is TGCGCCAGCCGACACCTCGCGGGGAGGGAGACTGAAGCTTTCTTT. As protein: CASRHLAGRETEAFF.

This clone has a count of ten or more. The J gene is TRBJ1-1, the V gene TRBV7-2, with D possibly matching TRBD1 (6 bases). Per germline, CDR1 SGHTA and CDR2 FQGNSA. This CDR3 region has 16 residues. Trimming shortened V by 1 base and J by 4 bases, and 16 bases separated the two germline ends. The CDR3 DNA sequence: TGTGCCAGCAGCTTAGGTGGGGGGCCCTTGGGCACTGAAGCTTTCTTT. Protein: CASSLGGGPLGTEAFF.

This chain uses TRBV30 with TRBJ2-1; D gene unclear. V was pared by 2 bases and J by 4 bases, with 9 bases between. The CDR3 consists of 13 residues. The germline V gene has CDR1 GTSNPN and CDR2 SVGIG (reference sequence). The CDR3 nucleotides are TGTGCCTGGAGTAGAACCGGGTACAATGAGCAGTTCTTC. As protein: CAWSRTGYNEQFF.

This rearrangement joins TRBV6-1 to TRBJ2-7, with D uncertain. This CDR3 is built from 11 residues. CDR1 MNHNS and CDR2 SASEGT come from the germline V gene. V was pared by 5 bases and J by 7 bases, with 9 bases between. CDR3 coding DNA: TGTGCCAGCAGTTTCCCCGGAGAGCAGTACTTC. Amino acid sequence: CASSFPGEQYF.

Relative to its sample, this clone is medium-sized (0.01 to 0.1%). The V gene is TRBV5-5, the J gene TRBJ1-1, with D possibly TRBD1 on 6 matching bases. Looked up from germline, CDR1 is SGHKS and CDR2 is YYEKEE (reference sequence). The V end lost 4 bases, the J end lost 4 bases, and 20 bases lay between the germline ends. The CDR3 has 16 residues. The CDR3 sequence is CASSHTPTGWTTEAFF. CDR3 nucleotides: TGTGCCAGCAGCCATACGCCGACAGGCTGGACCACTGAAGCTTTCTTT.

This chain links TRBV5-1 with TRBJ2-1; 10 bases align to TRBD2. Germline CDR1 reads SGHRS; CDR2 reads YFSETQ. This CDR3 contains 17 residues. The ends lost 2 bases at V and 3 bases at J; junction bases unmatched: 8. The CDR3 loop is CASSFFASGSIYNEQFF. In nucleotides, the CDR3 is TGCGCCAGCAGCTTTTTTGCTAGCGGGAGCATCTACAATGAGCAGTTCTTC.

The CDR3 loop reads CASMGQSLEQYF. In DNA form, the CDR3 reads TGTGCCAGCATGGGACAGTCACTCGAGCAGTACTTC. The chain employs TRBV2 and TRBJ2-7; 7 nucleotides match TRBD1. This CDR3 is 12 amino acids long. With V trimmed by 7 bases and J by 6 bases, 6 bases remained unmatched. CDR1 and CDR2 from the germline V gene are SNHLY and FYNNEI. Combining the CDR3 with reference TRBV2 and TRBJ2-7 gives the whole variable domain EPEVTQTPSHQVTQMGQEVILRCVPISNHLYFYWYRQILGQKVEFLVSFYNNEISEKSEIFDDQFSVERPDGSNFTLKIRSTKLEDSAMYFCASMGQSLEQYFGPGTRLTVT.

The chain carries TRBV29-1 and TRBJ2-7; D is undetermined. From germline, CDR1 is SQVTM and CDR2 ANQGSEA. This CDR3 contains 12 residues. V lost 4 bases to trimming and J lost 3 bases, with 10 bases between them. For the CDR3, the DNA is TGCAGCGTTGTGGTACCGGGCTACGAGCAGTACTTC. Amino acids: CSVVVPGYEQYF.

The gene calls are TRBV7-8 and TRBJ2-3, with 10 bases that match TRBD2. This CDR3 is 17 amino acids long. V gave up 5 bases and J gave up 1 base; unmatched junction bases: 9. CDR1 is SGHVS, CDR2 FQNEAQ, per germline. CDR3 amino acids: CASSPSGLAGGTDTQYF. CDR3 coding DNA: TGTGCCAGCAGCCCATCCGGGCTAGCGGGGGGCACAGATACGCAGTATTTT.

The rearrangement joins TRBV7-2 to TRBJ2-7; D gene unclear. The CDR3 has 14 amino acids. Looked up from germline, CDR1 is SGHTA and CDR2 is FQGNSA. V lost 7 bases and J lost 2, with 15 bases in between. CDR3 sequence reads: CASTGVAVTYEQYF. CDR3 in DNA: TGTGCCAGCACCGGTGTCGCAGTAACCTACGAGCAGTACTTC.

The chain couples TRBV5-1 to TRBJ2-4; no reliable D call. V lost 2 bases to trimming and J lost 3 bases, with 9 bases between them. From germline, CDR1 is SGHRS and CDR2 YFSETQ. The CDR3 loop spans 14 amino acids. CDR3 DNA: TGCGCCAGCAGCTTATCCAGTCACAAAAACATTCAGTACTTC. As protein: CASSLSSHKNIQYF. Using reference TRBV5-1 and TRBJ2-4 for the parts outside the CDR3, the full variable domain is KAGVTQTPRYLIKTRGQQVTLSCSPISGHRSVSWYQQTPGQGLQFLFEYFSETQRNKGNFPGRFSGRQFSNSRSEMNVSTLELGDSALYLCASSLSSHKNIQYFGAGTRLSVL.

This rearrangement joins TRBV13 to TRBJ2-7; 9 bases match TRBD1. The CDR3 is 16 residues long. CDR1 is PRHDT and CDR2 is FYEKMQ in the germline V gene (reference sequence). With 5 bases clipped from V and 6 bases from J, the junction kept 14 bases outside the gene matches. CDR3 residues: CASSPNSGTGRIEQYF. For the CDR3, the DNA is TGTGCCAGCAGCCCAAACTCCGGGACAGGGCGGATCGAGCAGTACTTC.

This clone was found a few times. The chain joins TRBV7-9 to TRBJ2-7, with 8 bases lining up with TRBD1. Germline values: CDR1 SEHNR, CDR2 FQNEAQ (reference sequence). With 5 bases clipped from V and 2 bases from J, the junction kept 5 bases outside the gene matches. This CDR3 contains 14 residues. CDR3 DNA: TGTGCCAGCAGCCCTGGACAGGGACCCTACGAGCAGTACTTC. It encodes CASSPGQGPYEQYF.

The gene calls are TRBV9 and TRBJ2-3, with D perhaps matching TRBD2 (6 bases). Trimming left V 2 bases short and J 10 bases short, with 17 bases between. CDR3 length equals 14 residues. Germline V CDR1 and CDR2: SGDLS, YYNGEE. Here the CDR3 reads CASSVGPGLRSQYF. DNA of the CDR3: TGTGCCAGCAGCGTCGGACCGGGACTCCGGTCGCAGTATTTT.